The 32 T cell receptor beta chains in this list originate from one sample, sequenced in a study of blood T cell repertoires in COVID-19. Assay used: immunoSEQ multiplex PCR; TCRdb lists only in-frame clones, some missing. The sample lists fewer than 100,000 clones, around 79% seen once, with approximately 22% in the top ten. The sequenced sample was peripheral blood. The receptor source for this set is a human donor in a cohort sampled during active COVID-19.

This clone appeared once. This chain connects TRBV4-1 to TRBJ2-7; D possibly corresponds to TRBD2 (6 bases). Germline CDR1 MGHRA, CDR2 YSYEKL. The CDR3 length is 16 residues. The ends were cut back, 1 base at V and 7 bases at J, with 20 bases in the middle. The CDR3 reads CASSQGPRREFLEQYF. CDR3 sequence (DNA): TGCGCCAGCAGCCAAGGGCCCCGACGGGAGTTTTTGGAGCAGTACTTC.

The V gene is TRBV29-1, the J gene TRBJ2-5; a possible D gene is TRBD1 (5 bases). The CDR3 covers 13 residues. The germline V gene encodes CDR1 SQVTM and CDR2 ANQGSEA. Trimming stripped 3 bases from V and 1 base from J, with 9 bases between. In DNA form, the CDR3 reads TGCAGCGTTGACGGACATCGCCAAGAGACCCAGTACTTC. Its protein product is CSVDGHRQETQYF.

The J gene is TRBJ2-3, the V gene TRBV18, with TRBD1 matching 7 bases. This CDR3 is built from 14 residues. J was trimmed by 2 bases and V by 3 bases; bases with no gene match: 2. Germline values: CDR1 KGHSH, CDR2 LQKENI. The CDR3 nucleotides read TGTGCCAGCTCACCGGGACAGAACACAGATACGCAGTATTTT. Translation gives CASSPGQNTDTQYF. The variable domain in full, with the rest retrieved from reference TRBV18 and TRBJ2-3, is NAGVMQNPRHLVRRRGQEARLRCSPMKGHSHVYWYRQLPEEGLKFMVYLQKENIIDESGMPKERFSAEFPKEGPSILRIQQVVRGDSAAYFCASSPGQNTDTQYFGPGTRLTVL.

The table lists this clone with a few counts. The CDR3 spells CASSLPDNYGYTF. CDR3 in DNA: TGTGCCAGCAGCTTACCAGATAACTATGGCTACACCTTC. The V call is TRBV7-2, the J call TRBJ1-2; no clear D gene. V lost 2 bases and J lost 1, with 5 bases in between. Germline CDR1 SGHTA, CDR2 FQGNSA. CDR3 length equals 13 residues.

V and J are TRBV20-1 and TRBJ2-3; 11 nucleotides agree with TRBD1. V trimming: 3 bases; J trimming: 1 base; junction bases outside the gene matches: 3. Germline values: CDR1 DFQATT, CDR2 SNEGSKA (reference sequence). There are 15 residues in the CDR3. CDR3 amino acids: CSASGQGAGTDTQYF. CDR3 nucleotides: TGCAGTGCTAGTGGACAGGGGGCAGGCACAGATACGCAGTATTTT.

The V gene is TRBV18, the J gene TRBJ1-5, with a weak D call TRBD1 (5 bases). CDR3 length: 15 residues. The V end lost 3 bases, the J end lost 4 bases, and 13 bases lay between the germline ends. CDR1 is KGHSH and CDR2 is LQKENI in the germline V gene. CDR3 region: CASSPARTPNQPQHF. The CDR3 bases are TGTGCCAGCTCACCGGCGCGGACACCAAATCAGCCCCAGCATTTT. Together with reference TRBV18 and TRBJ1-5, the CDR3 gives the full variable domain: NAGVMQNPRHLVRRRGQEARLRCSPMKGHSHVYWYRQLPEEGLKFMVYLQKENIIDESGMPKERFSAEFPKEGPSILRIQQVVRGDSAAYFCASSPARTPNQPQHFGDGTRLSIL.

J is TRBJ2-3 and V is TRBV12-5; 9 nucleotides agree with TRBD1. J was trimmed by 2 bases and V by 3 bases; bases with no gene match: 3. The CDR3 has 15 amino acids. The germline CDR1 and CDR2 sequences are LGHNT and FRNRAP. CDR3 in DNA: TGTGCTAGTGGTTTCGGGACAGGGAACACAGATACGCAGTATTTT. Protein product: CASGFGTGNTDTQYF. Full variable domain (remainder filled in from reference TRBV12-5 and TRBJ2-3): DARVTQTPRHKVTEMGQEVTMRCQPILGHNTVFWYRQTMMQGLELLAYFRNRAPLDDSGMPKDRFSAEMPDATLATLKIQPSEPRDSAVYFCASGFGTGNTDTQYFGPGTRLTVL.

The chain's CDR3 is CASSKLAGDYEQYF. DNA for the CDR3: TGTGCCAGCAGCAAACTTGCGGGAGACTACGAGCAGTACTTC. The chain couples TRBV7-3 to TRBJ2-7, with TRBD2 matching 7 bases. CDR1 is SGHTA, CDR2 FQGTGA, per germline. With 5 bases clipped from V and 3 bases from J, the junction kept 7 bases outside the gene matches. The length of the CDR3 is 14 residues.

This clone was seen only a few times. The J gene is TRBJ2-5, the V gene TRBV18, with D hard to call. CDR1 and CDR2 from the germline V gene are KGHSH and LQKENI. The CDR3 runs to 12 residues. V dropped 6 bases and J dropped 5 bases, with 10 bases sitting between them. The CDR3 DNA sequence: TGTGCCAGCTCCCCAGCCAGGGAGACCCAGTACTTC. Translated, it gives CASSPARETQYF.

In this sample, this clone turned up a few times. For the CDR3, the DNA is TGCAGCGCAGGCGCTCGTGAGACCCAGTACTTC. Amino acids: CSAGARETQYF. The chain recombines TRBV29-1 with TRBJ2-5; D remains ambiguous. The CDR3 consists of 11 residues. Germline V gene sequence: CDR1 SQVTM, CDR2 ANQGSEA. Deletions cut 7 bases from V and 5 bases from J, with 11 bases between. The complete variable domain, with remaining parts taken from reference TRBV29-1 and TRBJ2-5, reads SAVISQKPSRDICQRGTSLTIQCQVDSQVTMMFWYRQQPGQSLTLIATANQGSEATYESGFVIDKFPISRPNLTFSTLTVSNMSPEDSSIYLCSAGARETQYFGPGTRLLVL.

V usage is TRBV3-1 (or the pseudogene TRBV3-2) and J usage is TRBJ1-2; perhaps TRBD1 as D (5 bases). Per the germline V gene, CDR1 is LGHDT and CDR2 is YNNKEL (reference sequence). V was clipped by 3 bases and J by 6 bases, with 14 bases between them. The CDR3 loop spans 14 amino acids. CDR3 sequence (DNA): TGTGCCAGCAGCCACGGTATTGGGGCGAATGGCTACACCTTC. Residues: CASSHGIGANGYTF.

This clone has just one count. The CDR3 loop reads CAWTSGETQYF. The CDR3 bases are TGTGCCTGGACTAGCGGGGAGACCCAGTACTTC. The chain recombines TRBV30 with TRBJ2-5, with 8 bases fitting TRBD2. CDR1 is GTSNPN and CDR2 is SVGIG in the germline V gene (reference sequence). The CDR3 runs to 11 residues. The trim removed 4 bases at V and 5 bases at J, leaving 0 bases unmatched.

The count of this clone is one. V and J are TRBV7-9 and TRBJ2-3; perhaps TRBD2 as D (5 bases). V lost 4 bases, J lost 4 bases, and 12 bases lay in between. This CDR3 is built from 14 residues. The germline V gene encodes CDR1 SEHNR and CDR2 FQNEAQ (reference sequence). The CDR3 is CASSSGPGADTQYF. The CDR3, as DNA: TGTGCCAGCAGCTCGGGTCCCGGGGCAGATACGCAGTATTTT.

The chain's CDR3 is CASSGRQGMGTDTQYF. Here the CDR3 DNA reads TGTGCCAGCAGCGGCCGACAGGGGATGGGGACAGATACGCAGTATTTT. The rearrangement links TRBV9 to TRBJ2-3; 8 positions agree with TRBD1. CDR1 is SGDLS and CDR2 is YYNGEE in the germline V gene. CDR3 length equals 16 residues. V was pared by 3 bases and J by 3 bases, with 9 bases of the junction left unmatched.

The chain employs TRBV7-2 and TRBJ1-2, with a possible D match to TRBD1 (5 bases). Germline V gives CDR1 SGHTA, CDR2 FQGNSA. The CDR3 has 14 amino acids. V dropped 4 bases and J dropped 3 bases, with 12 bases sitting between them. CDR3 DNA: TGTGCCAGCAGCTCCGAGGAAGGGGACTATGGCTACACCTTC. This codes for CASSSEEGDYGYTF.

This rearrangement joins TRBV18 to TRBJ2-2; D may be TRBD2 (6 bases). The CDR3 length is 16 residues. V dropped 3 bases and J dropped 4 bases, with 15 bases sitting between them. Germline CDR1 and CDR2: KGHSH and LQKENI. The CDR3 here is CASSPFGSEGTGELFF. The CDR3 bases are TGTGCCAGCTCACCTTTCGGGTCGGAGGGCACCGGGGAGCTGTTTTTT.

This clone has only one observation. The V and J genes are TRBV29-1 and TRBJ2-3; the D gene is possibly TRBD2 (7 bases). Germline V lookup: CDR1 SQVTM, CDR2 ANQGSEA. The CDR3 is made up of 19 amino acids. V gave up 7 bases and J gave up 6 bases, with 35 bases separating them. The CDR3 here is CSADGVIGASGTQGDTQYF. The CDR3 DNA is TGCAGCGCCGACGGAGTGATTGGGGCTAGCGGTACTCAGGGGGATACGCAGTATTTT.

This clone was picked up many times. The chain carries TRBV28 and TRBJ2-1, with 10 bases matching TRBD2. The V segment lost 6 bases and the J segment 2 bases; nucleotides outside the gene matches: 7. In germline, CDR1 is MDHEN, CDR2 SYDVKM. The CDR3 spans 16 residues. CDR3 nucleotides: TGTGCCAGCAGGCCGAGCGGGAGGGATACCTACAATGAGCAGTTCTTC. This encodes CASRPSGRDTYNEQFF.

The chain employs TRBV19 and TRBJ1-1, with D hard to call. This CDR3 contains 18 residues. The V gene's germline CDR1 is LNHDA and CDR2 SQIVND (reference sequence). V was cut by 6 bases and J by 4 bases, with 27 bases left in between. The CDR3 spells CASRRTLAGESVGTEAFF. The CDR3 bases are TGTGCCAGTAGGAGGACTCTAGCTGGGGAAAGTGTGGGCACTGAAGCTTTCTTT.

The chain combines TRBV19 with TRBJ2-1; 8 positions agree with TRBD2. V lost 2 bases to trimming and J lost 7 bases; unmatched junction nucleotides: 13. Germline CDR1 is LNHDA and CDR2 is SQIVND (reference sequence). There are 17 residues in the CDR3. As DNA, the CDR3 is TGTGCCAGTAGTATATCCAGGCTAGCGGGCTTGTATAATGAGCAGTTCTTC. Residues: CASSISRLAGLYNEQFF.

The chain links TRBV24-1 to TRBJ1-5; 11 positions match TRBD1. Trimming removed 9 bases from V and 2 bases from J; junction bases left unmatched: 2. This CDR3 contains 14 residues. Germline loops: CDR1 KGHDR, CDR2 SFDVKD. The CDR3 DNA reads TGTGCCACCCGGGGACAGGGGGGCAATCAGCCCCAGCATTTT. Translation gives CATRGQGGNQPQHF.

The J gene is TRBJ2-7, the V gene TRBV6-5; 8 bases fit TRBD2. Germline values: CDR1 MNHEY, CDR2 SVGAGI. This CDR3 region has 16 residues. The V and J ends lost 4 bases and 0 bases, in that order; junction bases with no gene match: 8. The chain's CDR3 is CASSSGKTSVSYEQYF. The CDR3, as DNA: TGTGCCAGCAGTTCGGGAAAGACTAGCGTCTCCTACGAGCAGTACTTC.

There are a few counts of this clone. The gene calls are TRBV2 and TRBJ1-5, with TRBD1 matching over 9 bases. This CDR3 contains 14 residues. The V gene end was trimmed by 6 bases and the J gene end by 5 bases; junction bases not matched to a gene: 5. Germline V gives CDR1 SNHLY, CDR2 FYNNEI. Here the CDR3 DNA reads TGTGCCAGCAGACAGGACAGGGGTGATCAGCCCCAGCATTTT. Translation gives CASRQDRGDQPQHF.

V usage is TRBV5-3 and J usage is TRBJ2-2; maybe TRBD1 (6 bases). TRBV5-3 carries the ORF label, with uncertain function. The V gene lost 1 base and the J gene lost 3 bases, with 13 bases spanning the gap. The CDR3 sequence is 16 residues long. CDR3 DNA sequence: TGTGCCAGAAGCTTGTGGCAGGGGTCGGACACCGGGGAGCTGTTTTTT. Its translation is CARSLWQGSDTGELFF.

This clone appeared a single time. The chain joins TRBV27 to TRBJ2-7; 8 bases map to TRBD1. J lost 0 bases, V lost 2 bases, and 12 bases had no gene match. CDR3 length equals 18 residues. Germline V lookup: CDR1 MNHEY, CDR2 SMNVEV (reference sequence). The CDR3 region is CASSLRPPTGDSSYEQYF. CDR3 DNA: TGTGCCAGCAGTTTAAGGCCCCCGACAGGGGATAGCTCCTACGAGCAGTACTTC.

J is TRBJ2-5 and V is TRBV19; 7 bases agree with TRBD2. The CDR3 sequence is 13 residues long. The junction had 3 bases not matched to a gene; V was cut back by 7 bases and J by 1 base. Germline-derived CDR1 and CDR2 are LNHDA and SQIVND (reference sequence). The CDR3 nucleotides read TGTGCCAGTACCACGGGAGGCCAAGAGACCCAGTACTTC. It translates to CASTTGGQETQYF.

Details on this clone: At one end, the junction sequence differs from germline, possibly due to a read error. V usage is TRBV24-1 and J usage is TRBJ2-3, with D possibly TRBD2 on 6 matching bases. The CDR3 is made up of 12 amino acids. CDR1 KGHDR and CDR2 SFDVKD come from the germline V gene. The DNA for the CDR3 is TGTGCCACCAGTGATTTTGGGCGGGGACTGACCTTT. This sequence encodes CATSDFGRGLTF.

CDR3 loop: CASSVRGPSTEAFF. The CDR3 bases are TGTGCCAGCAGCGTCAGGGGGCCCAGCACTGAAGCTTTCTTT. The chain recombines TRBV2 with TRBJ1-1, with 8 bases identical to TRBD1. J gave up 4 bases and V 6 bases, and 7 bases lay outside the gene matches. The CDR3 loop spans 14 amino acids. Germline V lookup: CDR1 SNHLY, CDR2 FYNNEI.

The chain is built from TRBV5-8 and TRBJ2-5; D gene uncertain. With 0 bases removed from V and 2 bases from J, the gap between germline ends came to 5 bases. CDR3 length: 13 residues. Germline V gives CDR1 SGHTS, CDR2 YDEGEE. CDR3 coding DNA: TGTGCCAGCAGCTTGGGGCAGCAAGAGACCCAGTACTTC. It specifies CASSLGQQETQYF. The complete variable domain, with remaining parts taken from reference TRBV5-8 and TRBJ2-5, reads EAGVTQSPTHLIKTRGQQATLRCSPISGHTSVYWYQQALGLGLQFLLWYDEGEERNRGNFPPRFSGRQFPNYSSELNVNALELEDSALYLCASSLGQQETQYFGPGTRLLVL.

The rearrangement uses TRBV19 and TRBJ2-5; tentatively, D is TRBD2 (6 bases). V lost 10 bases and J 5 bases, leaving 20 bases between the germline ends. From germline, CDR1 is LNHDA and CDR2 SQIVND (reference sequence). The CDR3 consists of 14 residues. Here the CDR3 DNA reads TGTGCCACCAGCCGTCCGGGAGTAGGGGAGACCCAGTACTTC. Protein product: CATSRPGVGETQYF. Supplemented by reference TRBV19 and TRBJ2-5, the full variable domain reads DGGITQSPKYLFRKEGQNVTLSCEQNLNHDAMYWYRQDPGQGLRLIYYSQIVNDFQKGDIAEGYSVSREKKESFPLTVTSAQKNPTAFYLCATSRPGVGETQYFGPGTRLLVL.

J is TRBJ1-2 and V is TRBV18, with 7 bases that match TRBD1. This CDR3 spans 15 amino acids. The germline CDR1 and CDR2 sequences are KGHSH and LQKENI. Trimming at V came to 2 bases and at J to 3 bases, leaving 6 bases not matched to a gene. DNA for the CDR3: TGTGCCAGCTCACCATTAACCCAGGGGGACTATGGCTACACCTTC. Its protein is CASSPLTQGDYGYTF.

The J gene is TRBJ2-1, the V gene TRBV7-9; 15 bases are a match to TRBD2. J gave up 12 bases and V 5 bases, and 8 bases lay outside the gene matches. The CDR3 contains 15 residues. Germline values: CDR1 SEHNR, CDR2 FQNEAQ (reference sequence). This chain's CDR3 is CASSQGLAGGGGQFF. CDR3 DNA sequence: TGTGCCAGCAGCCAAGGACTAGCGGGAGGGGGAGGGCAGTTCTTC.